Listed here are 3 T cell receptor beta chains from one sample, sequenced in a study of breast tumors, draining lymph nodes, adjacent tissues. Axillary draining lymph nodes of breast cancer patients supplied the node samples. TCRdb re-called the multiplex PCR reads through MiXCR, storing one row per CDR3 protein. The sample records about 200,000 distinct CDR3 sequences, approximately 31% being singletons. Sequences were obtained from axillary lymph node tissue. These receptors all come from a female donor with breast cancer. Some clones in this sample may be carry-over from other donors' samples.

This clonotype was recorded at least ten times. This chain links TRBV4-1 with TRBJ1-3; D not certain. Deletions cut 3 bases from V and 1 base from J, with 16 bases between. The CDR3 has 17 amino acids. CDR1 is MGHRA, CDR2 YSYEKL, per germline. For the CDR3, the DNA is TGCGCCAGCAGCCAGCTCCCCTCGACATTTTCTGGAAACACCATATATTTT. It specifies CASSQLPSTFSGNTIYF.

J is TRBJ2-5 and V is TRBV20-1; 7 bases fit TRBD1. The CDR3 runs to 14 residues. The J segment lost 9 bases and the V segment lost 4 bases, leaving 14 bases of the junction unmatched. Germline values: CDR1 DFQATT, CDR2 SNEGSKA (reference sequence). In DNA form, the CDR3 reads TGCAGTGCTACACCAGGGGGATATATCACGGCCCAGTACTTC. Protein product: CSATPGGYITAQYF.

This clonotype was seen at least ten times. This chain joins TRBV5-1 and TRBJ1-2, with TRBD1 matching over 8 bases. The CDR3 loop spans 14 amino acids. Trimming removed 3 bases from V and 4 bases from J; junction bases left unmatched: 5. Germline CDR1 is SGHRS and CDR2 is YFSETQ. For the CDR3, the DNA is TGCGCCAGCAGCTCGACAGGGGATGGCTATGGCTACACCTTC. It is translated as CASSSTGDGYGYTF.